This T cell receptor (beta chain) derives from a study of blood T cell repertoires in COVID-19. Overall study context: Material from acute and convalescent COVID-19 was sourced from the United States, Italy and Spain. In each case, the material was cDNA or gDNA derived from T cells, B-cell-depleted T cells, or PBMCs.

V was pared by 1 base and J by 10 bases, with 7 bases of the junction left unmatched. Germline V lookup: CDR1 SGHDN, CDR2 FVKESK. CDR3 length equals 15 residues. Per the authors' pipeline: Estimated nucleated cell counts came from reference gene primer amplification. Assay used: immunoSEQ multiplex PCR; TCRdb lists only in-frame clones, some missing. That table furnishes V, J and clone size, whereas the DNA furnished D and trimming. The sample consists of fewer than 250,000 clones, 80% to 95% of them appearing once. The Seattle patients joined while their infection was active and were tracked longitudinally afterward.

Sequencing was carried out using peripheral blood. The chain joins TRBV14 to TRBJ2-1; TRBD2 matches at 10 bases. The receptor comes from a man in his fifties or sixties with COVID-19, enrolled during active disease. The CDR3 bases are TGTGCCAGCAGCCAAGGGCTAGCGGGAGTGAAGGAGCAGTTCTTC. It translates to CASSQGLAGVKEQFF.